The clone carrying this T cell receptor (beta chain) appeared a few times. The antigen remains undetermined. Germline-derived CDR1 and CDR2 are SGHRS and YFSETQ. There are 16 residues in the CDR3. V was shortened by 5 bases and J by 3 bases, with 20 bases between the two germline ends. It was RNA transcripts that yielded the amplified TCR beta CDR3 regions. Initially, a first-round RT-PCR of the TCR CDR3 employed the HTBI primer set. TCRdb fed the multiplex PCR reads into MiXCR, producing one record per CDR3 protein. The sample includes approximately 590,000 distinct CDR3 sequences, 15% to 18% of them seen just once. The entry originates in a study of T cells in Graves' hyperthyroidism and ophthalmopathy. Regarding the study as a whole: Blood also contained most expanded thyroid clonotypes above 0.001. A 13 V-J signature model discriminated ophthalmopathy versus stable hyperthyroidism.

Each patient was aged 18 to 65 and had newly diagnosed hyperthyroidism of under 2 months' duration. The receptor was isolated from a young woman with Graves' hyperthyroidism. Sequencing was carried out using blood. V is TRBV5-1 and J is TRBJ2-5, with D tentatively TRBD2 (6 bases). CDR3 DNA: TGCGCCAGCAGTAGGAGGGGAAGCGAACCGAAAGAGACCCAGTACTTC. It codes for CASSRRGSEPKETQYF.